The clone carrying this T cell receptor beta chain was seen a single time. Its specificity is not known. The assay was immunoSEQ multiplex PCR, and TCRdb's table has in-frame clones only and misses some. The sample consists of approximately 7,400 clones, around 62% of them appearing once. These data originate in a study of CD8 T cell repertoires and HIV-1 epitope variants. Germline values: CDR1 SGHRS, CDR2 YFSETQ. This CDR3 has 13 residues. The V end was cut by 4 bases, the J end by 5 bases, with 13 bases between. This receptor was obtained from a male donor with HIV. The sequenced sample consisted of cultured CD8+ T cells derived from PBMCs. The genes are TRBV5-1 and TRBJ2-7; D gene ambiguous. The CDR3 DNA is TGCGCCAGCAGCAAGGGCGTAGAAAACGAGCAGTACTTC. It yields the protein CASSKGVENEQYF.